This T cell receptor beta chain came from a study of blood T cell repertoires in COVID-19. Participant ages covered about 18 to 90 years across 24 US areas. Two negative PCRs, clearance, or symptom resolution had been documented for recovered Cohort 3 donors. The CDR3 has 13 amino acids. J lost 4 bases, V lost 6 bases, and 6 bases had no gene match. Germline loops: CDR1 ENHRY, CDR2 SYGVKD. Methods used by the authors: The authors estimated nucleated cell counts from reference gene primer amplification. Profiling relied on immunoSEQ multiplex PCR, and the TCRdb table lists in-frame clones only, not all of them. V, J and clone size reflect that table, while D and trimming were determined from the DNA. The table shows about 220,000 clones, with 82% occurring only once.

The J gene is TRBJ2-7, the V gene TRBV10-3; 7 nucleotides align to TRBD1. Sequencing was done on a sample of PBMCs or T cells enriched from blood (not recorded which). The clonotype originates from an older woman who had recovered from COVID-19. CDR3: CAISAQQGYEQYF. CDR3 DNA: TGTGCCATCAGCGCCCAACAGGGGTACGAGCAGTACTTC.